This is a list of T cell receptor beta chains from one sample in a study of CD4 T cell repertoires and nickel. TCRdb used MiXCR to reprocess the RT-PCR reads, holding one entry per CDR3 protein. The sample lists some 300 distinct CDR3 sequences, about 47% occurring once. Material for sequencing was CD4+ T cells from blood, not recorded whether cultured. These receptors all stem from a human donor in a nickel allergy study, with or without nickel allergy (not recorded which). It is not recorded whether this sample comes from one donor or several. Both conserved end residues are part of each CDR3. Each record gives: J gene, V gene, CDR3 protein.

>TRBJ2-3|TRBV29-1
CSVPGQGTDTQYF
>TRBJ1-1|TRBV7-3
CASSLNVGTEAFF
>TRBJ2-6|TRBV5-1
CASSSSGDSGANVLTF
>TRBJ1-1|TRBV24-1
CATSASGAPNTEAFF
>TRBJ1-6|TRBV5-1
CASSLEGSGSPLHF
>TRBJ1-3|TRBV7-8
CASSPRVETGNTIYF
>TRBJ2-7|TRBV7-2
CASSLEAEYEQYF
>TRBJ1-6|TRBV28
CASSLQVLYNSPLHF
>TRBJ1-2|TRBV7-8
CASSFPPPSYGYTF
>TRBJ2-5|TRBV5-4
CASSLRWGGGSQETQYF
>TRBJ1-1|TRBV6-5
CASKWTENTEAFF